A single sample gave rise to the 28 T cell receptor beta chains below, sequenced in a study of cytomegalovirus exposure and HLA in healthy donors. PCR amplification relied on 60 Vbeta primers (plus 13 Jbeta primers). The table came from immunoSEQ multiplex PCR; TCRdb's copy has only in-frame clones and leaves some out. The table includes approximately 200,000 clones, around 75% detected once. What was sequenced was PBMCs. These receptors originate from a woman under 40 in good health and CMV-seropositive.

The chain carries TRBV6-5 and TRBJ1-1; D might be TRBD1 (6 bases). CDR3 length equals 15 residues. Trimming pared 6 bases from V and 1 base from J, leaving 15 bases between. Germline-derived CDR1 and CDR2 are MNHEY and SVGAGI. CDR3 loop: CASRQYGTSNTEAFF. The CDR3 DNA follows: TGTGCCAGCAGGCAATACGGGACATCGAACACTGAAGCTTTCTTT.

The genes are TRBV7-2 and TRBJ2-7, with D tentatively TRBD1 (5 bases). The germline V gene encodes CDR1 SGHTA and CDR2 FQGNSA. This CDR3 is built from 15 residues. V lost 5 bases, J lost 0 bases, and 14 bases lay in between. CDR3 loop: CASSIRDTPSYEQYF. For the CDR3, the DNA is TGTGCCAGCAGCATCAGGGATACCCCCTCCTACGAGCAGTACTTC.

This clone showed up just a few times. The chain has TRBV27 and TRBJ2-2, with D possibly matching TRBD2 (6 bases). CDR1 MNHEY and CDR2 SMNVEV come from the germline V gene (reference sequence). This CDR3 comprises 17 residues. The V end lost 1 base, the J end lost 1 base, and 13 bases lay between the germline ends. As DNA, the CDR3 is TGTGCCAGCAGTTTATTCGTTACAGCGGGGAACACCGGGGAGCTGTTTTTT. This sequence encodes CASSLFVTAGNTGELFF.

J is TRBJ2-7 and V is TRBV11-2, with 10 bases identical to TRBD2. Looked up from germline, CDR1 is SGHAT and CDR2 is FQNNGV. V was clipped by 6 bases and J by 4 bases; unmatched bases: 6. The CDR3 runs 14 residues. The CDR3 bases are TGTGCCAGCAGGCAACTAGCGGGGTTTTACGAGCAGTACTTC. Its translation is CASRQLAGFYEQYF.

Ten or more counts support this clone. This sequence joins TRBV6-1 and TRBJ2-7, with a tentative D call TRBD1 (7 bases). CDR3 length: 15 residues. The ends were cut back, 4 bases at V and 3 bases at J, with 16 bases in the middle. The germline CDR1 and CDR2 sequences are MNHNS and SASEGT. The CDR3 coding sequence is TGTGCCAGCAGTGCCTCAGGGGGGCTGAGCTACGAGCAGTACTTC. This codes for CASSASGGLSYEQYF.

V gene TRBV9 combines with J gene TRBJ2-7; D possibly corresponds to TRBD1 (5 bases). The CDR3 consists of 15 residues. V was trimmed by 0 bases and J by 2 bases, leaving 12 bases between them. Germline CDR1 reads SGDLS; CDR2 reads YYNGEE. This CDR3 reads CASSVDKGSPYEQYF. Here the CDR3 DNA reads TGTGCCAGCAGCGTAGATAAGGGGTCTCCCTACGAGCAGTACTTC. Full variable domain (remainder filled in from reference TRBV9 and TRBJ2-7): DSGVTQTPKHLITATGQRVTLRCSPRSGDLSVYWYQQSLDQGLQFLIQYYNGEERAKGNILERFSAQQFPDLHSELNLSSLELGDSALYFCASSVDKGSPYEQYFGPGTRLTVT.

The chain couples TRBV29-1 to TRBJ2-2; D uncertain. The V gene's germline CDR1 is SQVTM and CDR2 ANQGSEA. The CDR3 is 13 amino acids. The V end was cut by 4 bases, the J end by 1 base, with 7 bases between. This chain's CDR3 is CSVAGENTGELFF. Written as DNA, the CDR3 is TGCAGCGTTGCAGGCGAGAACACCGGGGAGCTGTTTTTT.

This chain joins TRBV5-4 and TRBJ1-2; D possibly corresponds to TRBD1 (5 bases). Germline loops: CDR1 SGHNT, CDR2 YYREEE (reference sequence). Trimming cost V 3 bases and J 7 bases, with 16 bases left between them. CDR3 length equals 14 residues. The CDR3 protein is CASSYPGTRGGYTF. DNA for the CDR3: TGTGCCAGCAGCTATCCTGGGACTAGGGGTGGCTACACCTTC.

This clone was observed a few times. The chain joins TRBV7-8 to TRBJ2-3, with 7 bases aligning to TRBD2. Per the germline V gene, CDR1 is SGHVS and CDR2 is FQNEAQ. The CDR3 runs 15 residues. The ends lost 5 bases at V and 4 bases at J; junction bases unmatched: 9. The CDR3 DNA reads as TGTGCCAGCAGCCCCTTAGCGGGTGGGGCAGATACGCAGTATTTT. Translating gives CASSPLAGGADTQYF.

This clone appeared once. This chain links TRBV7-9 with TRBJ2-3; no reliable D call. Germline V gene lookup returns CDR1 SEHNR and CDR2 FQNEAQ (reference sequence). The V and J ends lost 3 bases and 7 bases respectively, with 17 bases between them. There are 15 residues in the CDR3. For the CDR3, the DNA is TGTGCCAGCAGCTTCCCCGACACATCCACGCATACGCAGTATTTT. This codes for CASSFPDTSTHTQYF.

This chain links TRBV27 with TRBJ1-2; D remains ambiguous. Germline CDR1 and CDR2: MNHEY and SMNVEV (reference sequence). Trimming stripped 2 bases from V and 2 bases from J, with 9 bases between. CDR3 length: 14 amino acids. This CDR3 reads CASSLSGVNYGYTF. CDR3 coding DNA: TGTGCCAGCAGTTTAAGCGGGGTAAACTATGGCTACACCTTC.

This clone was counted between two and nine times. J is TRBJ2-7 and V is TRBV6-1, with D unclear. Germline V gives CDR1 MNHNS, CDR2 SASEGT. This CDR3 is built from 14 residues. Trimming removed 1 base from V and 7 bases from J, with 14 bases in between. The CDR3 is CASSEDRRASEQYF. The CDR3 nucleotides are TGTGCCAGCAGTGAAGATCGGAGAGCGTCTGAGCAGTACTTC.

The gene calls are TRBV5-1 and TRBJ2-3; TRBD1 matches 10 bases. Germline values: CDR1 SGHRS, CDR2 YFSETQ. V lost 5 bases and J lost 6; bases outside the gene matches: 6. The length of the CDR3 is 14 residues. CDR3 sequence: CASRVGTGEDTQYF. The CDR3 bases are TGCGCCAGCAGGGTAGGGACAGGGGAGGATACGCAGTATTTT.

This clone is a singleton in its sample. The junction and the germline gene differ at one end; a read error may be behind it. CDR3 loop: CSSSSTTGRYEQYF. The DNA for the CDR3 is TGTTCCAGCAGCTCGACGACAGGGCGCTACGAGCAGTACTTC. The chain is built from TRBV7-9 and TRBJ2-7; TRBD1 matches at 7 bases. The V gene's germline CDR1 is SEHNR and CDR2 FQNEAQ (reference sequence). The CDR3 covers 14 residues.

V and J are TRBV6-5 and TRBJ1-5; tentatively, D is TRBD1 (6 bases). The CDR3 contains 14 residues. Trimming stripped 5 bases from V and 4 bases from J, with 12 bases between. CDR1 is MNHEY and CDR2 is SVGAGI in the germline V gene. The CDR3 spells CASSPGTINQPQHF. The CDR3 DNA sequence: TGTGCCAGCAGTCCCGGGACAATAAATCAGCCCCAGCATTTT.

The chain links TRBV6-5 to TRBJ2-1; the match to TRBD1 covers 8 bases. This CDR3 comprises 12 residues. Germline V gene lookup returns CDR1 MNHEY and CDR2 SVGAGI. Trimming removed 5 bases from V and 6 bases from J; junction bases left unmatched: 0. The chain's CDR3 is CASSDRGNEQFF. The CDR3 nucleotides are TGTGCCAGCAGTGACAGGGGCAATGAGCAGTTCTTC.

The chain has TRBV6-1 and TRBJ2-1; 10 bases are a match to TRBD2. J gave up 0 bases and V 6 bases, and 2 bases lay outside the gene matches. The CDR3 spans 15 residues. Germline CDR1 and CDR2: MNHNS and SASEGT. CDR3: CASSSSGGSYNEQFF. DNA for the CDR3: TGTGCCAGCAGCTCTAGCGGGGGCTCCTACAATGAGCAGTTCTTC.

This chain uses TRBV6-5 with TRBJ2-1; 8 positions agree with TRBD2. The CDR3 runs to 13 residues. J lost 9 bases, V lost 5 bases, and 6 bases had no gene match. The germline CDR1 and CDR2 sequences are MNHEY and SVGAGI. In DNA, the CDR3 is TGTGCCAGCAGTGGCGGGAGGTCGAGTGAGCAGTTCTTC. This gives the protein CASSGGRSSEQFF.

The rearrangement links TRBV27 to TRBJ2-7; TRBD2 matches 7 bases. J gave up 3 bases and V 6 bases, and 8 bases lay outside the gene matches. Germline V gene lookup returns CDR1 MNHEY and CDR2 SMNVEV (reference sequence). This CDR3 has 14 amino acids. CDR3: CASSHASGNYEQYF. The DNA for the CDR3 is TGTGCCAGCAGCCATGCGAGCGGGAACTACGAGCAGTACTTC.

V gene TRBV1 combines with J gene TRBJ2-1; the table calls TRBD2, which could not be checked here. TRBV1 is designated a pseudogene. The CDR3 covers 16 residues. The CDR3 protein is CTSSPNGAPGGNEQFF. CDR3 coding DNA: TGCACCAGCAGCCCAAACGGAGCGCCGGGGGGCAATGAGCAGTTCTTC.

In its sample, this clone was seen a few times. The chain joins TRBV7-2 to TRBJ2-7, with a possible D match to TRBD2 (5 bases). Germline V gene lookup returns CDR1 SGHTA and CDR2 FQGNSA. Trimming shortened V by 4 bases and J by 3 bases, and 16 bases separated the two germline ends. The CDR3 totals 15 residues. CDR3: CASSYGLPPSYEQYF. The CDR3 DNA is TGTGCCAGCAGCTACGGACTCCCACCTAGCTACGAGCAGTACTTC.

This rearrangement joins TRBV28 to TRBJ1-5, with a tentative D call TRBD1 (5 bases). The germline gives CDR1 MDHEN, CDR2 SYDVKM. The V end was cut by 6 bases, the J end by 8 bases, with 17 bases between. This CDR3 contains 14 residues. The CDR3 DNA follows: TGTGCCAGCAGAGGTACAGGTCTACTGAAGCCCCAGCATTTT. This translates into CASRGTGLLKPQHF.

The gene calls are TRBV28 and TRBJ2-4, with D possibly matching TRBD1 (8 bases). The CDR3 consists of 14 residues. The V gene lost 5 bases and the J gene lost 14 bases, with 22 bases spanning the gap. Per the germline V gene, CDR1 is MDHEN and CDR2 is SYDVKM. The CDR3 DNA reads TGTGCCAGCAGTCTTATCGCCCTAACAGGGGGGGAGTACTTC. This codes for CASSLIALTGGEYF. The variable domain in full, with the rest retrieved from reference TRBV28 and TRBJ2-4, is DVKVTQSSRYLVKRTGEKVFLECVQDMDHENMFWYRQDPGLGLRLIYFSYDVKMKEKGDIPEGYSVSREKKERFSLILESASTNQTSMYLCASSLIALTGGEYFGAGTRLSVL.

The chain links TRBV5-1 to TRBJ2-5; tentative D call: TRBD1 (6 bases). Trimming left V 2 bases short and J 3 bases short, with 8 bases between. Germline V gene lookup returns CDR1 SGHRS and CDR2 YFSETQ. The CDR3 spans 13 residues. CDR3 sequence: CASSFAGEETQYF. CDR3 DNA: TGCGCCAGCAGCTTTGCAGGGGAAGAGACCCAGTACTTC.

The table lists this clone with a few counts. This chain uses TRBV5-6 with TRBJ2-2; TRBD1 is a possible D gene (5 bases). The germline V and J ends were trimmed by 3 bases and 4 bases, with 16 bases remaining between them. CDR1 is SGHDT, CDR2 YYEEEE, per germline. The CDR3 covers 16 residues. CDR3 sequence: CASSSPDIRVTGELFF. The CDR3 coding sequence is TGTGCCAGCAGCTCCCCCGATATCAGGGTCACCGGGGAGCTGTTTTTT.

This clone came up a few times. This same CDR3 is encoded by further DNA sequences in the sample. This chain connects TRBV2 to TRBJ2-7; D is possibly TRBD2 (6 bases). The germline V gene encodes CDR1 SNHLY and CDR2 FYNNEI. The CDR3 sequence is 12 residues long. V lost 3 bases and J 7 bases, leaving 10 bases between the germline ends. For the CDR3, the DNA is TGTGCCAGCAGTGATCGGCGGGATGAGCAGTACTTC. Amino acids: CASSDRRDEQYF.

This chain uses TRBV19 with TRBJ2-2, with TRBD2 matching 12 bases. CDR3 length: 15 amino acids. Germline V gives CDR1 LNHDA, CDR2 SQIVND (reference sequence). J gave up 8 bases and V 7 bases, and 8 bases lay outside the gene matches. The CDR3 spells CASKVTSGSNGELFF. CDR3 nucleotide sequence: TGTGCCAGTAAAGTGACTAGCGGGAGTAATGGGGAGCTGTTTTTT.

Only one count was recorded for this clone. This chain's CDR3 is CASRIDISGNTIYF. CDR3 nucleotide sequence: TGTGCCAGCAGAATTGACATCTCTGGAAACACCATATATTTT. This chain connects TRBV27 to TRBJ1-3; D gene ambiguous. The CDR3 covers 14 residues. Germline V gives CDR1 MNHEY, CDR2 SMNVEV (reference sequence). V was clipped by 6 bases and J by 0 bases, with 9 bases between them.